The 23 T cell receptor beta chains given below trace back to one sample, sequenced in a study of memory CD4+ T cells and cytomegalovirus serostatus. Single viable CD3+CD4+CD8-CD45RO+ cells were sorted as the memory CD4+ T cells. Repertoires were generated with immunoSEQ multiplex PCR, while TCRdb's copy carries only in-frame clones and drops some. Seen here are 30,000 to 40,000 clones, about 75% observed once, and the top ten hold about 0.65%. Specimen: memory CD4+ T cells from blood. These receptors were obtained from an adult in good health and CMV-seronegative. Some clones in this sample may be carry-over from other donors' samples.

About this clone: The same CDR3 also results from other DNA sequences found in this sample. The genes are TRBV18 and TRBJ1-1, with D unresolved. Trimming removed 2 bases at V and 1 base at J, with 2 bases between. This CDR3 is 12 amino acids long. CDR1 and CDR2 from the germline V gene are KGHSH and LQKENI. In DNA, the CDR3 is TGTGCCAGCTCACCAAGGAACACTGAAGCTTTCTTT. Translated: CASSPRNTEAFF.

The chain has TRBV7-9 and TRBJ2-7; 11 positions agree with TRBD1. The ends lost 5 bases at V and 6 bases at J; junction bases unmatched: 6. CDR1 and CDR2 from the germline V gene are SEHNR and FQNEAQ (reference sequence). CDR3 length: 14 residues. In DNA, the CDR3 is TGTGCCAGCAGCCCGCCGGGACAGGGGGTCGAGCAGTACTTC. Amino acid sequence: CASSPPGQGVEQYF.

The V call is TRBV29-1, the J call TRBJ1-2, with D possibly matching TRBD1 (5 bases). The V end lost 6 bases, the J end lost 8 bases, and 13 bases lay between the germline ends. This CDR3 contains 11 residues. Germline V lookup: CDR1 SQVTM, CDR2 ANQGSEA. The CDR3 region is CSVETGAGYTF. In nucleotides, the CDR3 is TGCAGCGTAGAAACCGGGGCAGGCTACACCTTC.

The CDR3 loop reads CASSPSHGLAGYNEQFF. As DNA, the CDR3 is TGTGCCAGCAGCCCGAGTCACGGACTAGCCGGATACAATGAGCAGTTCTTC. The V and J genes are TRBV4-2 and TRBJ2-1; 8 positions agree with TRBD2. V was pared by 4 bases and J by 4 bases, with 12 bases of the junction left unmatched. The CDR3 loop spans 17 amino acids. In germline, CDR1 is LGHNA, CDR2 YNFKEQ.

V gene TRBV10-3 combines with J gene TRBJ1-2; possibly TRBD1 for D (5 bases). Germline assignment: CDR1 ENHRY and CDR2 SYGVKD. The CDR3 has 13 residues. V was clipped by 10 bases and J by 1 base, with 13 bases between them. CDR3 sequence: CATQTVVNYGYTF. As DNA, the CDR3 is TGTGCCACTCAGACAGTAGTTAACTATGGCTACACCTTC.

The rearrangement links TRBV4-1 to TRBJ2-1, with 8 bases that match TRBD1. The length of the CDR3 is 19 residues. V gave up 0 bases and J gave up 6 bases; unmatched junction bases: 16. Germline CDR1 MGHRA, CDR2 YSYEKL. CDR3 sequence (DNA): TGCGCCAGCAGCCAAGATGTAGGACCCGGGACAGGATCACGCAATGAGCAGTTCTTC. As protein: CASSQDVGPGTGSRNEQFF.

This chain uses TRBV7-9 with TRBJ1-4, with a tentative D call TRBD1 (6 bases). The CDR3 has 15 amino acids. Trimming stripped 5 bases from V and 8 bases from J, with 18 bases between. Germline loops: CDR1 SEHNR, CDR2 FQNEAQ (reference sequence). The CDR3 reads CASSITGLGGEKLFF. CDR3 nucleotide sequence: TGTGCCAGCAGCATAACAGGGCTGGGAGGGGAAAAACTGTTTTTT.

The CDR3 nucleotides are TGTGCCTCGGGCAGGGGGCAAGGTGAAGCTTTCTTT. This gives the protein CASGRGQGEAFF. The gene calls are TRBV19 and TRBJ1-1, with 8 bases aligning to TRBD1. V was pared by 11 bases and J by 7 bases, with 9 bases of the junction left unmatched. Germline V gene lookup returns CDR1 LNHDA and CDR2 SQIVND (reference sequence). The CDR3 has 12 amino acids.

This clone was observed once. The chain joins TRBV11-3 to TRBJ2-5; TRBD2 agrees at 9 bases. Germline V gives CDR1 SGHNT, CDR2 YENEEA. The length of the CDR3 is 15 residues. V shed 6 bases, J shed 2 bases, and the junction held 7 bases outside the gene matches. The CDR3 region is CASSRIAGAQETQYF. DNA for the CDR3: TGTGCCAGCAGTCGAATAGCGGGGGCACAAGAGACCCAGTACTTC.

The genes are TRBV4-3 and TRBJ2-1, with a weak D call TRBD2 (7 bases). Per the germline V gene, CDR1 is LGHNA and CDR2 is YSLEER. The CDR3 loop spans 15 amino acids. Trimming took 4 bases from V and 7 from J, leaving 17 bases between them. In DNA form, the CDR3 reads TGCGCCAGCAGCCGGGGAGGGGGGGTCTGGAATGAGCAGTTCTTC. Translated, it gives CASSRGGGVWNEQFF.

DNA for the CDR3: TGCGCCAGCAGCTTGCGAGGCGAAGGGCTGGATTCACCCCTCCACTTT. Amino acid sequence: CASSLRGEGLDSPLHF. The chain is built from TRBV5-1 and TRBJ1-6, with D unclear. The CDR3 totals 16 residues. Trimming stripped 1 base from V and 8 bases from J, with 16 bases between. In germline, CDR1 is SGHRS, CDR2 YFSETQ.

The chain employs TRBV4-3 and TRBJ1-2; tentative D call: TRBD1 (6 bases). Trimming left V 3 bases short and J 4 bases short, with 15 bases between. Germline loops: CDR1 LGHNA, CDR2 YSLEER. This CDR3 has 15 amino acids. The CDR3 DNA is TGCGCCAGCAGCCATGAAACCGGACAGTCCTATGGCTACACCTTC. Protein sequence: CASSHETGQSYGYTF.

The V gene is TRBV20-1, the J gene TRBJ1-5, with D unresolved. V was cut by 1 base and J by 9 bases, with 7 bases left in between. The CDR3 is made up of 11 amino acids. Germline V lookup: CDR1 DFQATT, CDR2 SNEGSKA (reference sequence). The CDR3 DNA reads TGCAGTGCTAGAGGGTCCCGGCCCCAGCATTTT. It specifies CSARGSRPQHF.

There are a few counts of this clone. V usage is TRBV19 and J usage is TRBJ1-2; D ambiguous. The CDR3 extends over 12 amino acids. Germline-derived CDR1 and CDR2 are LNHDA and SQIVND (reference sequence). Trimming pared 5 bases from V and 4 bases from J, leaving 8 bases between. The CDR3 region has the DNA TGTGCCAGTAGTTTTGAAGGCTATGGCTACACCTTC. Translation: CASSFEGYGYTF.

The chain combines TRBV11-2 with TRBJ1-6; D is unresolved. The CDR3 loop spans 12 amino acids. V lost 6 bases to trimming and J lost 8 bases, with 8 bases between them. Looked up from germline, CDR1 is SGHAT and CDR2 is FQNNGV. CDR3 bases: TGTGCCAGCAGTCACGGGGATTCACCCCTCCACTTT. It is translated as CASSHGDSPLHF.

J is TRBJ2-1 and V is TRBV7-9; perhaps D is TRBD1 or TRBD2 (6 bases each). There are 19 residues in the CDR3. Germline V gives CDR1 SEHNR, CDR2 FQNEAQ (reference sequence). Trimming stripped 5 bases from V and 8 bases from J, with 31 bases between. The CDR3 coding sequence is TGTGCCAGCAGCCCAAAATATCCCGGACTAAAGGGGGAAAAGGATGAGCAGTTCTTC. It specifies CASSPKYPGLKGEKDEQFF. The complete variable domain, with remaining parts taken from reference TRBV7-9 and TRBJ2-1, reads DTGVSQNPRHKITKRGQNVTFRCDPISEHNRLYWYRQTLGQGPEFLTYFQNEAQLEKSRLLSDRFSAERPKGSFSTLEIQRTEQGDSAMYLCASSPKYPGLKGEKDEQFFGPGTRLTVL.

The J gene is TRBJ1-2, the V gene TRBV30; the match to TRBD1 covers 9 bases. CDR3 length equals 13 residues. Germline V lookup: CDR1 GTSNPN, CDR2 SVGIG (reference sequence). After removal of 2 bases from V and 12 bases from J, the junction contained 10 bases not matched to a gene. In nucleotides, the CDR3 is TGTGCCTGGAGTTTTGGGACAGGGCTCGGTGACACCTTC. Translated: CAWSFGTGLGDTF.

This chain connects TRBV4-3 to TRBJ1-2; D is unclear. CDR1 and CDR2 from the germline V gene are LGHNA and YSLEER. The V and J ends lost 0 bases and 4 bases respectively, with 6 bases between them. The CDR3 contains 13 residues. The CDR3 DNA follows: TGCGCCAGCAGCCAAGATTTGGGCTATGGCTACACCTTC. Protein sequence: CASSQDLGYGYTF.

This rearrangement joins TRBV7-9 to TRBJ2-1, with 10 bases that match TRBD2. The J segment lost 3 bases and the V segment lost 11 bases, leaving 7 bases of the junction unmatched. The germline V gene has CDR1 SEHNR and CDR2 FQNEAQ (reference sequence). The CDR3 sequence is 14 residues long. CDR3 residues: CAASGGQIYNEQFF. The CDR3 bases are TGTGCCGCTAGCGGGGGCCAGATCTACAATGAGCAGTTCTTC. Filled out from reference TRBV7-9 and TRBJ2-1, the complete variable domain reads DTGVSQNPRHKITKRGQNVTFRCDPISEHNRLYWYRQTLGQGPEFLTYFQNEAQLEKSRLLSDRFSAERPKGSFSTLEIQRTEQGDSAMYLCAASGGQIYNEQFFGPGTRLTVL.

This clone showed up just once. The genes are TRBV6-5 and TRBJ1-6, with a possible D match to TRBD1 (5 bases). The germline V gene encodes CDR1 MNHEY and CDR2 SVGAGI. This CDR3 contains 15 residues. V was pared by 2 bases and J by 7 bases, with 12 bases between. CDR3 sequence (DNA): TGTGCCAGCAGTTACAGGGGACTCGAGAATTCACCCCTCCACTTT. This gives the protein CASSYRGLENSPLHF.

The chain recombines TRBV7-2 with TRBJ2-7; 14 positions match TRBD2. Trimming at V came to 5 bases and at J to 4 bases, leaving 7 bases not matched to a gene. CDR3 length equals 16 residues. CDR1 and CDR2 (germline): SGHTA, FQGNSA. The CDR3 region is CASSKGRLAGGYEQYF. The CDR3 region has the DNA TGTGCCAGCAGCAAGGGGCGACTAGCGGGAGGGTACGAGCAGTACTTC.

The V gene is TRBV11-2, the J gene TRBJ2-3, with a tentative D call TRBD2 (6 bases). Trimming took 2 bases from V and 5 from J, leaving 20 bases between them. Germline V gives CDR1 SGHAT, CDR2 FQNNGV. This CDR3 is 17 amino acids long. In DNA, the CDR3 is TGTGCCAGCAGCTTATGGATGCGGCGGGGAGAGGGAGATACGCAGTATTTT. As protein: CASSLWMRRGEGDTQYF. Complete variable domain (other parts from reference TRBV11-2 and TRBJ2-3): EAGVAQSPRYKIIEKRQSVAFWCNPISGHATLYWYQQILGQGPKLLIQFQNNGVVDDSQLPKDRFSAERLKGVDSTLKIQPAKLEDSAVYLCASSLWMRRGEGDTQYFGPGTRLTVL.

The chain links TRBV2 to TRBJ1-4; D is possibly TRBD1 (5 bases). CDR1 and CDR2 (germline): SNHLY, FYNNEI. Trimming took off 5 bases at V and 0 bases at J, with 10 bases between the two ends. This CDR3 region has 15 residues. The CDR3 bases are TGTGCCAGCAGTCAGGGTTCCTCAACTAATGAAAAACTGTTTTTT. Amino acid sequence: CASSQGSSTNEKLFF.